The subject of this entry is one T cell receptor beta chain. The antigen remains unidentified. The data are from a study of T cells in Graves' hyperthyroidism and ophthalmopathy. Study context: Upon initial diagnosis and before any treatment, peripheral blood was collected. Study outcomes and limitations: Appearing also in blood were most of the thyroid clonotypes expanded above 0.001.

Lactation, pregnancy, other autoimmune disease or uncontrolled infection excluded patients. Researchers took RNA transcripts and amplified the TCR beta CDR3 regions from them. The HTBI set primed first-round TCR CDR3 RT-PCR. TCRdb called the multiplex PCR reads again in MiXCR, with one record for every CDR3 protein. The sample has hundreds of thousands of distinct CDR3 sequences, 15% to 20% seen once. The receptor comes from a woman younger than 30 with Graves' ophthalmopathy. The sequenced sample consisted of blood.

The CDR3 sequence: CASSSPEETGTSTEAFF. CDR3 DNA: TGTGCCAGCAGCTCCCCCGAAGAGACAGGGACGAGTACTGAAGCTTTCTTT. The V gene is TRBV7-9, the J gene TRBJ1-1, with 7 bases matching TRBD1. After removal of 4 bases from V and 5 bases from J, the junction contained 16 bases not matched to a gene. The CDR3 is 17 amino acids. Germline V gene sequence: CDR1 SEHNR, CDR2 FQNEAQ (reference sequence).